The sequence of this T cell receptor beta chain was determined in a study of T cell responses to AZD1222 COVID-19 vaccine. As to this clone: Its antigen is undetermined.

The study, taken as a whole, reports: Nearly half of spike-specific TCRs reportedly target variant regions that are unmutated in the B.1.351 and B.1.1.7 variants. Repertoires in all cases were sampled only once the peak T cell response had passed.

The protocol was immunoSEQ multiplex PCR, while the TCRdb copy is restricted to in-frame clones and leaves out a portion. The table records around 120,000 clones, more than 85% of them present only once. The analysis combined second doses at about 4 or about 12 weeks. The CDR3 is made up of 14 amino acids. Trimming removed 1 base from V and 3 bases from J, with 8 bases in between. Germline-derived CDR1 and CDR2 are SGHRS and YFSETQ. V gene TRBV5-1 combines with J gene TRBJ1-5; perhaps TRBD1 as D (5 bases). The material sequenced was peripheral blood, taken 28 days after the second AZD1222 dose. The sequence was collected from an adult who received the AZD1222 COVID-19 vaccine. The CDR3 here is CASSLWGLNQPQHF. CDR3 coding DNA: TGCGCCAGCAGCTTGTGGGGCCTCAATCAGCCCCAGCATTTT.